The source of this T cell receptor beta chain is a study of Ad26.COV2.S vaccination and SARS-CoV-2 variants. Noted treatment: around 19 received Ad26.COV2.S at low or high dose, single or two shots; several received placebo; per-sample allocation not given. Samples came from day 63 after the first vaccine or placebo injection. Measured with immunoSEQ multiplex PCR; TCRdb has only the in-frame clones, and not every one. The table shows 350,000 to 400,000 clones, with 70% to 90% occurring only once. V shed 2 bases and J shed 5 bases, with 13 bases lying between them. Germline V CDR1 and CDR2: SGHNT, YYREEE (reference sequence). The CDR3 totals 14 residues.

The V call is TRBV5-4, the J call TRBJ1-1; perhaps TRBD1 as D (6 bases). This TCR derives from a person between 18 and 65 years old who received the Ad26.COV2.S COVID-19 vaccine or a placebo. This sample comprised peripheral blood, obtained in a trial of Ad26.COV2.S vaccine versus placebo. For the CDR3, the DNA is TGTGCCAGCAGCTTTGGGGGGCGGGAAACTGAAGCTTTCTTT. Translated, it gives CASSFGGRETEAFF.